This note documents a single T cell receptor (beta chain) sequence. This clone was seen only a few times. Its antigen is unknown. No much larger clone is present one base from it, and per-base qualities are unavailable. All of the isolated RNA was reverse transcribed with the High Capacity cDNA Reverse Transcription Kit, so expressed TCRB transcripts were sequenced. Deep immunoSEQ sequencing was performed on naive, central memory and regulatory T cell samples, with an average of around 3.4 million total reads per sample. After sorted cells were lysed in RLT buffer, RNA was extracted with DNase-treated RNeasy Micro or Mini kits, with the choice depending on cell number. Each cell subset was processed separately to prevent cross-contamination, with patient and healthy donor samples processed together. The immunoSEQ multiplex PCR was used to amplify TCRB sequences from cDNA, yielding 87-bp fragments that span the CDR3 region. Amplicons were sequenced on the Illumina HiSeq platform. Processing in the source paper ran as follows. Synthetic template baselines were used to correct PCR bias computationally, reads within Hamming distance 2 were collapsed together, and singletons that could not be merged were discarded. By aligning reads against IMGT, V, D and J genes, CDR3 length, and insertions or deletions at six rearrangement sites were assigned. Clonotype counts were normalized to sorted cell number within each subset before computing true diversity and Gini coefficients with the tcR R package. The overlap coefficient, calculated on TCRB nucleotide sequences, was used to quantify repertoire sharing. TCRdb stores this immuneACCESS table with in-frame sequences only. Part of the clones is absent; in the studies checked, under half of the shortfall reflects unresolved V genes, and no reason is known for the rest. For V, J and clone size, that table is used; D and trimming come from the DNA. The sample contains 300,000 to 400,000 clones, approximately 9.7% of them found a single time. The ten largest clones represent roughly 1% of the sample.

This entry comes from a study of beta chain features in type 1 diabetes (dated 2018 in TCRdb). Turning to the overall study: Mean age, gender distribution, total cell number and subset yield did not differ between patients and healthy donors. A total of some 100,000,000 sorted cells were examined across all samples, and a strong correlation was observed between cell number per subset and RNA yield. In the study, recently diagnosed type 1 diabetes patients and matched healthy donors were compared on the TCRB repertoires of their sorted circulating CD4+ T cell subsets. Naive and central memory subsets were obtained from all 30 or so donors, but regulatory and stem cell-like memory subsets were isolated from only 8 patients and about eight healthy donors. What the research found in general, with its limitations: Only small numbers of individuals were included in the HLA sub-analyses, which left unresolved whether HLA type had any influence on TCRB rearrangement. Type 1 diabetes patients showed a moderate but significant shortening of TCRB CDR3 length in all four CD4+ subsets. Because cDNA was sequenced instead of genomic DNA, highly expressing activated cells could be over-represented, though the groups showed no difference in activation or CD3 levels. Fewer insertions and more nucleotide deletions at VDJ recombination sites were observed in patients with type 1 diabetes, implying thymic rearrangement abnormalities. Naive, central memory and regulatory TCRB repertoires appeared more similar among patients than among healthy donors. Shorter templates might be favored by PCR, yet because patient and control samples were amplified and corrected together, any such skew would affect both groups equally.

A single peripheral blood draw of around 120 mL on average was collected from each donor into heparinised tubes. A BD FACSAria II was used to sort naive, central memory, regulatory and stem cell-like memory CD4+ T cells with a panel that included CD45RO, CCR7, CD25, CD127, CD95 and CD27. All sorted populations exceeded 95% purity. PBMCs were isolated right away by Lymphoprep density gradient centrifugation and were stained directly, without culture. So that batch effects would be minimized, each experiment stained and sorted samples in pairs, pairing one healthy donor with one patient. From the germline V gene, CDR1 is KGHSH and CDR2 is LQKENI. CDR3 length: 13 amino acids, cysteine to phenylalanine. The only DNA kept is the CDR3, 39 bases in frame from the first base. V and J lose 3 bases and 4 bases, and a span of 9 bases separates them.

The receptor comes from a man aged 25-40 years with type 1 diabetes. The chain couples TRBV18 to TRBJ1-1; the D gene identity is not certain. The sample was central memory CD4+ T cells from blood. Here the CDR3 is given as CASSPGRPTEAFF. The sequenced DNA is TGTGCCAGCTCACCTGGTAGGCCCACTGAAGCTTTCTTT. Outside the CDR3, residues come from the reference TRBV18 and TRBJ1-1 proteins, so the full variable domain is: NAGVMQNPRHLVRRRGQEARLRCSPMKGHSHVYWYRQLPEEGLKFMVYLQKENIIDESGMPKERFSAEFPKEGPSILRIQQVVRGDSAAYFCASSPGRPTEAFFGQGTRLTVV.